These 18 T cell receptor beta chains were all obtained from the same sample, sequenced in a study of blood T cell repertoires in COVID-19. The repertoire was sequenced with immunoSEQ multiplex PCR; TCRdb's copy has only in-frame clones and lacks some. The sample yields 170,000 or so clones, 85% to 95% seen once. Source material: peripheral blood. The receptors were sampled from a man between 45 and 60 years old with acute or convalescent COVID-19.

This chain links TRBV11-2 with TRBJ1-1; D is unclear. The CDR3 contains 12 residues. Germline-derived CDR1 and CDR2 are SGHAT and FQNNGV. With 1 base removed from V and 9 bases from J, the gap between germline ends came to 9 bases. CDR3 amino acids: CASSLGADKAFF. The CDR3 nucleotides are TGTGCCAGCAGCTTAGGGGCCGACAAAGCTTTCTTT.

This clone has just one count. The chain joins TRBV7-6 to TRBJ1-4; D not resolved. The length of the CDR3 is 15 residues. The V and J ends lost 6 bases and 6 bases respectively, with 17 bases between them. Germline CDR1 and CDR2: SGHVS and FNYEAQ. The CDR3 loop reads CASSLLPIMDEKLFF. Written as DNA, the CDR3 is TGTGCCAGCAGTCTTTTACCTATTATGGATGAAAAACTGTTTTTT. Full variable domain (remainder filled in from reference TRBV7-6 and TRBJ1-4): GAGVSQSPRYKVTKRGQDVALRCDPISGHVSLYWYRQALGQGPEFLTYFNYEAQQDKSGLPNDRFSAERPEGSISTLTIQRTEQRDSAMYRCASSLLPIMDEKLFFGSGTQLSVL.

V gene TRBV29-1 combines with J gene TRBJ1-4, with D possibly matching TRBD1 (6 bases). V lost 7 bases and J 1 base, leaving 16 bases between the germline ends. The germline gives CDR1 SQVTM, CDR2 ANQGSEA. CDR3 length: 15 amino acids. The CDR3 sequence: CSALTGIRTNEKLFF. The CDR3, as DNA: TGCAGCGCCTTAACAGGGATTCGAACTAATGAAAAACTGTTTTTT. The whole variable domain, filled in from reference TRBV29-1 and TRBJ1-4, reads SAVISQKPSRDICQRGTSLTIQCQVDSQVTMMFWYRQQPGQSLTLIATANQGSEATYESGFVIDKFPISRPNLTFSTLTVSNMSPEDSSIYLCSALTGIRTNEKLFFGSGTQLSVL.

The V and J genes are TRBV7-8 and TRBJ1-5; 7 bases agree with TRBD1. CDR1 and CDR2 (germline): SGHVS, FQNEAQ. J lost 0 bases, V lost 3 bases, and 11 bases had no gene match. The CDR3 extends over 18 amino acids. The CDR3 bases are TGTGCCAGCAGCTTGGGGAACAGGGGCGAATTTAGCAATCAGCCCCAGCATTTT. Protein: CASSLGNRGEFSNQPQHF.

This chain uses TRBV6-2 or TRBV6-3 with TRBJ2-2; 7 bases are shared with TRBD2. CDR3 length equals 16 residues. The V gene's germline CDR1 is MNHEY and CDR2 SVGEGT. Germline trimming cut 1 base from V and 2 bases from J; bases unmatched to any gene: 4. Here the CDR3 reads CASSYFLAANTGELFF. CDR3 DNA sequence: TGTGCCAGCAGTTACTTCCTAGCGGCTAACACCGGGGAGCTGTTTTTT.

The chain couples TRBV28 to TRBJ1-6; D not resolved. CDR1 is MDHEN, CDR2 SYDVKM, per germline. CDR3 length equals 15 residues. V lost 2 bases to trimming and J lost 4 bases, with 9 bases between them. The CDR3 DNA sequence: TGTGCCAGCAGTTTACCCCGCGGATATAATTCACCCCTCCACTTT. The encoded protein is CASSLPRGYNSPLHF.

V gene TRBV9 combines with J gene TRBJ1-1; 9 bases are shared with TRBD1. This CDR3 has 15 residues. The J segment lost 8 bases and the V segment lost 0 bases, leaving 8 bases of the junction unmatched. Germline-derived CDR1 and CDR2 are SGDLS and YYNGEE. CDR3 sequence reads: CASSVEVGTGREAFF. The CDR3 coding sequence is TGTGCCAGCAGCGTAGAGGTGGGGACAGGGAGAGAAGCTTTCTTT.

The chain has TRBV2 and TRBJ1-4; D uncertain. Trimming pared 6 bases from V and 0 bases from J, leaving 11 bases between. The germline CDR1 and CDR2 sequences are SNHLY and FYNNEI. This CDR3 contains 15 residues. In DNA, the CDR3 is TGTGCCAGCAGCCGGACTGAGGCAACTAATGAAAAACTGTTTTTT. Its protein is CASSRTEATNEKLFF.

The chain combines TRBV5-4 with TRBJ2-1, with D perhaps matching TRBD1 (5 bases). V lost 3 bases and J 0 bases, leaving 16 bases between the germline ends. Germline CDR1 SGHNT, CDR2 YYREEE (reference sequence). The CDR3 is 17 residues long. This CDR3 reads CASSSLSDTSSYNEQFF. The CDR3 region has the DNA TGTGCCAGCAGCTCCTTGTCGGACACGAGCTCCTACAATGAGCAGTTCTTC.

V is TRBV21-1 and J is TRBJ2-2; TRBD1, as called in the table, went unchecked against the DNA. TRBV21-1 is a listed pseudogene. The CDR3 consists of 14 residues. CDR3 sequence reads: CASSLLQGPGELFF. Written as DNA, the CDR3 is TGTGCCAGCAGCTTGTTACAGGGGCCCGGGGAGCTGTTTTTT.

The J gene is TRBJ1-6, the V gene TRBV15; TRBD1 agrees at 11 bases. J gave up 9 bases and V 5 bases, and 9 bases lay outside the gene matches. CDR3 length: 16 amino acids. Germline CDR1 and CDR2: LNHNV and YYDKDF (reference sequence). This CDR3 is CATSQDRGLITSPLHF. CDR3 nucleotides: TGTGCCACCAGCCAGGACAGGGGGCTAATCACTTCACCCCTCCACTTT.

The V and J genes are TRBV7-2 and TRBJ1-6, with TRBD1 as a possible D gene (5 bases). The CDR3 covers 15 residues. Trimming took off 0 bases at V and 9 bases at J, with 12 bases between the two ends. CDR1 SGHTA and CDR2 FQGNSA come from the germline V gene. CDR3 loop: CASSLAGGVGSPLHF. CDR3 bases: TGTGCCAGCAGCTTAGCGGGAGGGGTTGGTTCACCCCTCCACTTT.

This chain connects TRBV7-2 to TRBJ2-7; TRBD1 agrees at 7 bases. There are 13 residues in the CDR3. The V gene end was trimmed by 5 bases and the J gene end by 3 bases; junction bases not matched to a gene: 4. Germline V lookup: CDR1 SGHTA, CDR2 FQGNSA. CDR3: CASSKQGNYEQYV. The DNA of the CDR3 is TGTGCCAGCAGCAAACAGGGGAACTACGAGCAGTACGTC.

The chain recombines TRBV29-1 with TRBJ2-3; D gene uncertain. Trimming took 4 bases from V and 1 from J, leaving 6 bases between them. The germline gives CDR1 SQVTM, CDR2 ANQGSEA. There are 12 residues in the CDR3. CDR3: CSVASGTDTQYF. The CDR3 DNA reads TGCAGCGTTGCCAGCGGCACAGATACGCAGTATTTT.

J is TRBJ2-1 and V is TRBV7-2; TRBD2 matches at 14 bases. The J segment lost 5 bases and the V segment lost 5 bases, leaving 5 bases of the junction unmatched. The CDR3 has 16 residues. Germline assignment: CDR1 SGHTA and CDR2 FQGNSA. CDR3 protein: CASSPRLAGGNNEQFF. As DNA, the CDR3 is TGTGCCAGCAGCCCCAGACTAGCGGGGGGGAACAATGAGCAGTTCTTC. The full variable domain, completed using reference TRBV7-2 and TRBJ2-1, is GAGVSQSPSNKVTEKGKDVELRCDPISGHTALYWYRQSLGQGLEFLIYFQGNSAPDKSGLPSDRFSAERTGGSVSTLTIQRTQQEDSAVYLCASSPRLAGGNNEQFFGPGTRLTVL.

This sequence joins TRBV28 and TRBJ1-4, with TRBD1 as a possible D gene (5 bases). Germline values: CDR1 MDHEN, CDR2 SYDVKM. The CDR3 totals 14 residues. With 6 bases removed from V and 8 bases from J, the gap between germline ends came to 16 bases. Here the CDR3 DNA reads TGTGCCAGCAGACCGCCGGGGGTTGGGGAAAAACTGTTTTTT. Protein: CASRPPGVGEKLFF.

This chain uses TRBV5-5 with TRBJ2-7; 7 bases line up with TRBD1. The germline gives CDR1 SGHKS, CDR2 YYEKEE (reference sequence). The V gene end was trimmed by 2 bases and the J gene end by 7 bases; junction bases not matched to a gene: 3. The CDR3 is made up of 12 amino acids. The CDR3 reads CASSLTGVEQYV. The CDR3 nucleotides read TGTGCCAGCAGCTTAACAGGGGTTGAGCAGTACGTC.

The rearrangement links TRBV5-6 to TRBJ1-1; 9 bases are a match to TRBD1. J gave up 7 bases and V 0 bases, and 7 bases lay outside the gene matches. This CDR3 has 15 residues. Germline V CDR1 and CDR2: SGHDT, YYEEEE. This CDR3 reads CASSLAFDRGSEAFF. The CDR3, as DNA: TGTGCCAGCAGCTTGGCCTTTGACAGGGGGAGTGAAGCTTTCTTT.